The 12 T cell receptor beta chains given below trace back to one sample, sequenced in a study of metastatic and nonmetastatic thyroid tumors. Each patient went into thyroid surgery without having received any treatment. TCRdb re-called the PCR reads with MiXCR. The sample has over 10,000 clones; about 32% are singletons. Sequencing input: tumor tissue. Receptor source: a female donor with papillary thyroid cancer or a benign thyroid nodule (not recorded which). Some clones in this sample may be carry-over from other donors' samples.

The rearrangement uses TRBV4-1 and TRBJ2-1, with TRBD1 matching over 7 bases. After removal of 1 base from V and 8 bases from J, the junction contained 5 bases not matched to a gene. This CDR3 is 14 amino acids long. CDR1 is MGHRA and CDR2 is YSYEKL in the germline V gene. The CDR3 sequence is CASSQAPTGDEQFF. The CDR3, as DNA: TGCGCCAGCAGCCAAGCTCCAACAGGGGATGAGCAGTTCTTC.

The V call is TRBV20-1, the J call TRBJ2-1; 9 bases are shared with TRBD2. The V gene end was trimmed by 8 bases and the J gene end by 7 bases; junction bases not matched to a gene: 18. CDR1 is DFQATT, CDR2 SNEGSKA, per germline (reference sequence). The CDR3 sequence is 16 residues long. CDR3 residues: CSLEGSSGDRRNEQFF. The DNA of the CDR3 is TGCAGTCTCGAGGGGTCTAGCGGGGATCGCCGAAATGAGCAGTTCTTC.

The rearrangement uses TRBV29-1 and TRBJ2-7, with 8 bases aligning to TRBD1. Germline loops: CDR1 SQVTM, CDR2 ANQGSEA. The CDR3 totals 11 residues. With V trimmed by 6 bases and J by 12 bases, 10 bases remained unmatched. The CDR3 loop is CSVGWDRTGYF. The CDR3, as DNA: TGCAGCGTGGGGTGGGACAGGACGGGGTACTTC.

This chain joins TRBV12-3 or TRBV12-4 and TRBJ2-1; 10 nucleotides line up with TRBD1. The length of the CDR3 is 15 residues. The V and J ends lost 5 bases and 5 bases, in that order; junction bases with no gene match: 6. The CDR3 spells CASSKRTGGDNEQFF. CDR3 DNA: TGTGCCAGCAGTAAAAGGACAGGGGGGGACAATGAGCAGTTCTTC.

This clone is medium-sized (0.01 to 0.1%) within its sample. The chain has TRBV6-1 and TRBJ1-5; no clear D. This CDR3 region has 15 residues. CDR1 is MNHNS, CDR2 SASEGT, per germline. Trimming removed 4 bases at V and 3 bases at J, with 13 bases between. The CDR3: CASSGTEALNQPQHF. The CDR3 region has the DNA TGTGCCAGCAGTGGTACGGAGGCCCTCAATCAGCCCCAGCATTTT.

V gene TRBV11-1 combines with J gene TRBJ2-1; weak D call: TRBD2 (6 bases). The germline V gene has CDR1 SGHAT and CDR2 FQDESV (reference sequence). V lost 5 bases and J lost 8, with 19 bases in between. The CDR3 extends over 15 amino acids. CDR3 loop: CASSHSGRLRDEQFF. The CDR3 coding sequence is TGTGCCAGCAGCCATAGTGGGAGGTTGCGGGATGAGCAGTTCTTC.

Of note for this clone: At one boundary the junction diverges from the germline segment, which might be a read error. The V gene is TRBV3-1, the J gene TRBJ2-7, with D possibly being TRBD1 (5 bases). Germline V CDR1 and CDR2: LGHDT, YNNKEL (reference sequence). The CDR3 has 12 amino acids. CDR3 nucleotides: TGTACCAGCAGCCAAGGGGTCTACGAGCAGTACTTC. This codes for CTSSQGVYEQYF.

This clone was seen ten or more times. A much bigger clone sits one base away, suggesting this may be a read error. The sample has other DNA sequences that encode this CDR3 too. V usage is TRBV7-9 and J usage is TRBJ2-7, with D unclear. This CDR3 is built from 14 residues. Per the germline V gene, CDR1 is SEHNR and CDR2 is FQNEAQ (reference sequence). Trimming took 3 bases from V and 1 from J, leaving 10 bases between them. The CDR3 DNA is TGTGCCAGCAGCTTTGGCCAGCCATCCTACGAGCAGTACTTC. The encoded protein is CASSFGQPSYEQYF.

By sample share, this clone is medium-sized. The rearrangement links TRBV19 to TRBJ2-7; D is undetermined. The CDR3 is 14 residues long. The V gene lost 1 base and the J gene lost 0 bases, with 7 bases spanning the gap. In germline, CDR1 is LNHDA, CDR2 SQIVND (reference sequence). The CDR3 protein is CASSIGLDSYEQYF. Here the CDR3 DNA reads TGTGCCAGTAGTATAGGCCTCGACTCCTACGAGCAGTACTTC.

This clone is categorized as medium-sized (0.01 to 0.1%). V is TRBV2 and J is TRBJ2-7; TRBD1 matches at 9 bases. V was pared by 4 bases and J by 3 bases, with 1 base of the junction left unmatched. The CDR3 contains 13 residues. Germline lookup yields CDR1 SNHLY and CDR2 FYNNEI. CDR3 in amino acids: CASSVGQGYEQYF. CDR3 bases: TGTGCCAGCAGTGTGGGACAGGGCTACGAGCAGTACTTC.

By proportion, this clone is medium-sized (0.01 to 0.1%). This chain uses TRBV20-1 with TRBJ2-5; possible D gene TRBD2, 6 bases. This CDR3 is 14 amino acids long. The germline V and J ends were trimmed by 3 bases and 5 bases, with 16 bases remaining between them. Germline V CDR1 and CDR2: DFQATT, SNEGSKA (reference sequence). Here the CDR3 reads CSARQDGGSETQYF. The CDR3, as DNA: TGCAGTGCTAGGCAAGACGGGGGTTCTGAGACCCAGTACTTC.

The chain links TRBV6-2 or TRBV6-3 to TRBJ2-7; 7 positions match TRBD2. The CDR3 covers 14 residues. With 2 bases clipped from V and 4 bases from J, the junction kept 5 bases outside the gene matches. Germline V gene data show CDR1 as MNHEY and CDR2 as SVGEGT. CDR3 amino acids: CASSYIGGSYEQYF. DNA for the CDR3: TGTGCCAGCAGTTACATCGGCGGGAGTTACGAGCAGTACTTC.